Given below is one TCR beta chain in context. The data are from a study of blood T cell repertoires in COVID-19. Background on the study: Acute and convalescent COVID-19 samples came from the United States, Italy and Spain. Sources were T cells, B-cell-depleted T cells, or PBMCs; the material itself was cDNA or gDNA.

The authors' processing: Using reference gene primer amplification, nucleated cell counts were estimated. Clones were read by immunoSEQ multiplex PCR, and TCRdb kept only the in-frame ones, dropping some. The DNA gave D and trimming, while V, J and clone size come from that table. The top ten hold 2.5% to 3% of the sample, which has roughly 260,000 clones, 75% to 95% seen once. In Seattle, patients joined the study during active infection and were tracked longitudinally. The specimen sequenced was peripheral blood. This TCR came from a person aged 18-30 years with COVID-19, enrolled during active disease.

In DNA form, the CDR3 reads TGTGCCAGCAGTGATATTGGACGACAGGGGGGCTACACCTTC. Translated: CASSDIGRQGGYTF. This chain uses TRBV6-1 with TRBJ1-2; TRBD1 matches 8 bases. CDR1 MNHNS and CDR2 SASEGT come from the germline V gene. The CDR3 is 14 amino acids. With V trimmed by 3 bases and J by 8 bases, 8 bases remained unmatched.